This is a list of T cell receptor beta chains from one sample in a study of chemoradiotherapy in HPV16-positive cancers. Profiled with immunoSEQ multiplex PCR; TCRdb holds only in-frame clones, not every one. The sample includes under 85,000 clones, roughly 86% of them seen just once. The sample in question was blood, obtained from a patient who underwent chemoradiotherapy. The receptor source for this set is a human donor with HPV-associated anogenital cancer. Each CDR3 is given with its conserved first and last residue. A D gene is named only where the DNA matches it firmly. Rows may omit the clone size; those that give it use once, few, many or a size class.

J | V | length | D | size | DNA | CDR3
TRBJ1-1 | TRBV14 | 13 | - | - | TGTGCCAGCAGCCACTCATTAAACACTGAAGCTTTCTTT | CASSHSLNTEAFF
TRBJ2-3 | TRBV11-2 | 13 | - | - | TGTGCCAGCAGCTTAGACCCCACAGATACGCAGTATTTT | CASSLDPTDTQYF
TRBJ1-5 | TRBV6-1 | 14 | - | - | TGTGCCAGCAAGGGCAGCTATAGCAATCAGCCCCAGCATTTT | CASKGSYSNQPQHF
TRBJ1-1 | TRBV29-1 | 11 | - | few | TGCAGCGTTGCGAGGGCCACTGAAGCTTTCTTT | CSVARATEAFF
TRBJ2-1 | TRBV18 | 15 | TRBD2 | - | TGTGCCAGCTCACCTCCCGGTAGCGGGAGCAGTGAGCAGTTCTTC | CASSPPGSGSSEQFF
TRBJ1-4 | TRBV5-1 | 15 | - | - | TGCGCCAGCAGCTTTGGGAACAGGGATTTAGGGAAACTGTTTTTT | CASSFGNRDLGKLFF
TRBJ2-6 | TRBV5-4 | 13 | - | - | TGTGCCAGCAGCACGTGGGTCGCCAACGTCCTGACTTTC | CASSTWVANVLTF
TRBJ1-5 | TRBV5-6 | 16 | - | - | TGTGCCAGCAGCTTTAGGGATTGGAGGGGTAATCAGCCCCAGCATTTT | CASSFRDWRGNQPQHF
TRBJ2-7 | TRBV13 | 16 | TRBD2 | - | TGTGCCAGCAGCGGCCCGCGTGGGACTAGTGTGGACGAGCAGTACTTC | CASSGPRGTSVDEQYF
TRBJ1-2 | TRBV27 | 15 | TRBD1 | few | TGTGCCAGCAGGCTGACAGGGGGTCAGAGTTATGGCTACACCTTC | CASRLTGGQSYGYTF
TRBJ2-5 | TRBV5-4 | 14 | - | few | TGTGCCAGCAGCCTCTCGCCCAGCGAAGAGACCCAGTACTTC | CASSLSPSEETQYF
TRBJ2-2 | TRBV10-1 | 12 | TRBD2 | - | TGCGCCACTAGCGGGGGGGCCGGGGAGCTGTTTTTT | CATSGGAGELFF
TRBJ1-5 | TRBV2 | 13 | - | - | TGTGCCAGCTGGCTCGTGAGCGGGGAGCCCCAGCATTTT | CASWLVSGEPQHF
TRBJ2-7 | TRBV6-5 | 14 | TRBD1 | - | TGTGCCAGCAGGGACCCCGGGACAGGGTACGAGCAGTACTTC | CASRDPGTGYEQYF
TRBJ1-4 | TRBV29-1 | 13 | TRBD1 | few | TGCAGCGCCGCAGGGGGGCTAAATGAAAAACTGTTTTTT | CSAAGGLNEKLFF
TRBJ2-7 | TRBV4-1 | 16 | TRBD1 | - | TGCGCCAGCAGCCTGTCCACGGGACAGGGGTCCTACGAGCAGTACTTC | CASSLSTGQGSYEQYF
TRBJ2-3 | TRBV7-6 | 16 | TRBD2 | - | TGTGCCAGCAGCTCCACCCCGGGGGGGGTAGCAGATACGCAGTATTTT | CASSSTPGGVADTQYF
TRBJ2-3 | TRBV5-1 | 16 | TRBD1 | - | TGCGCCAGCAGCCTGAACCGGGCAGGGGGCGTGGATACGCAGTATTTT | CASSLNRAGGVDTQYF
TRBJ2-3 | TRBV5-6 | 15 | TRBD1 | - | TGTGCCAGCAGCTCCGAAGGGGGCGCGGGAGATACGCAGTATTTT | CASSSEGGAGDTQYF
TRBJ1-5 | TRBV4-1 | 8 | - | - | TGCGCCAGCAGCTCGGAGGATTTT | CASSSEDF
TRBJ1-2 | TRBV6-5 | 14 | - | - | TGTGCCAGCAGTTACGATCGGTCGGGCTATGGCTACACCTTC | CASSYDRSGYGYTF
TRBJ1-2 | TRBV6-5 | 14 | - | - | TGTGCCAGCAGTTACGGTTGGGGGACCTCTGGCTACACCTTC | CASSYGWGTSGYTF
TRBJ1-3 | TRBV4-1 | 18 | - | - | TGCGCCAGCAGCCCCGGTTTTCGCAAGGGGGTCTCTGGAAACACCATATATTTT | CASSPGFRKGVSGNTIYF
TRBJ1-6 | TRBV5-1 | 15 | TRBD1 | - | TGCGCCAGCAGCACAGGGGGCAACGGTAATTCACCCCTCCACTTT | CASSTGGNGNSPLHF
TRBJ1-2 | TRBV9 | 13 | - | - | TGTGCCAGCACTATGGAAGGGACTCGGGGCTACACCTTC | CASTMEGTRGYTF
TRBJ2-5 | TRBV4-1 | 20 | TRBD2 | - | TGCGCCAGCAGCCAAGATCGTTGGCTAGCGGGGGGCCGGTACCAAGAGACCCAGTACTTC | CASSQDRWLAGGRYQETQYF
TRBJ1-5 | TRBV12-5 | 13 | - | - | TGTGCTAGTGGTTCCCTTGATAGCCAGCCCCAGCATTTT | CASGSLDSQPQHF
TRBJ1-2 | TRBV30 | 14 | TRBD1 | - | TGTGCCTGGACCTTAACAGGGGGGAACTATGGCTACACCTTC | CAWTLTGGNYGYTF
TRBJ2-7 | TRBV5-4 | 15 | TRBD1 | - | TGTGCCAGCAGCACCCGGACAGGGATGGGTTACGAGCAGTACTTC | CASSTRTGMGYEQYF
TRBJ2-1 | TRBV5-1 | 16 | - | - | TGCGCCAGCAATCGGGTCTCTAGCGCTGTATACAATGAGCAGTTCTTC | CASNRVSSAVYNEQFF
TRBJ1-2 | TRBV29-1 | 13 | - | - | TGCAGCGTCCTCCGGGGGGCCGGCTATGGCTACACCTTC | CSVLRGAGYGYTF
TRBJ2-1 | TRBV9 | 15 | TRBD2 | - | TGTGCCAGCAGCGTAGTTGGGACTAGCATCTATGAGCAGTTCTTC | CASSVVGTSIYEQFF
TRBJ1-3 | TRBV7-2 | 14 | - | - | TGTGCCAGCAGCTTAGAAGGGAGGGGAAACACCATATATTTT | CASSLEGRGNTIYF
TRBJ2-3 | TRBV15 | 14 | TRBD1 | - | TGTGCCACCAGCAGGGACAGGTACACAGATACGCAGTATTTT | CATSRDRYTDTQYF
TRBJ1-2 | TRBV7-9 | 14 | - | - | TGTGCCAGCAGCCCCGCTAGGACAGTCTATGGCTACACCTTC | CASSPARTVYGYTF
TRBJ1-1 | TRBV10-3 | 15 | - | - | TGTGCCATCAGTGCTAATGATTGGGATATGATTGAAGCTTTCTTT | CAISANDWDMIEAFF
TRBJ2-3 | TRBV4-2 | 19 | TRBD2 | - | TGTGCCAGCAGCCAGGTCCGGGACTACCCTCAATCTAGCACAGATACGCAGTATTTT | CASSQVRDYPQSSTDTQYF
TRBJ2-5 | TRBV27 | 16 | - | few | TGTGCCAGCAGTCCCCAGGTAGGGGCGGTAGAAGAGACCCAGTACTTC | CASSPQVGAVEETQYF